The sequence of this T cell receptor (beta chain) was determined in a study of T cells in Graves' hyperthyroidism and ophthalmopathy. Amplified regions were TCR beta CDR3 sequences from RNA transcripts. The HTBI set primed first-round TCR CDR3 RT-PCR. A single record per CDR3 protein comes from TCRdb applying MiXCR to the multiplex PCR reads. The table has some 570,000 distinct CDR3 sequences, about 15% seen once. V was clipped by 5 bases and J by 4 bases; unmatched bases: 7. The length of the CDR3 is 15 residues. The germline V gene has CDR1 MGHRA and CDR2 YSYEKL. The chain employs TRBV4-1 and TRBJ2-3, with 9 bases lining up with TRBD2. The sample taken for sequencing was blood. This sequence originates from a woman younger than 30 with Graves' ophthalmopathy. The CDR3: CASSGLAGVADTQYF. As DNA, the CDR3 is TGCGCCAGCAGCGGGTTAGCGGGGGTTGCAGATACGCAGTATTTT.